This entry concerns a single T cell receptor (beta chain). Its recognized antigen is unknown. Base quality data are lacking; no much larger clone is found one base away. The source of the sample is a study of blood T cell repertoires in COVID-19 (dated by TCRdb to 2019 to 2021). The study in broad terms: Collaborator samples came from the United States, Italy and Spain and covered acute and convalescent phases of COVID-19. The sample metadata nearly always contained a de-identified subject ID, COVID-19 status, age in years and sex. The material from the prospective study consisted of cDNA or gDNA derived from T cells, B-cell-depleted T cells, or PBMCs. Where HLA class I and class II types were available, the types were taken from metadata supplied by the sample provider, not from assay-based typing. Subjects who had been exposed to COVID-19, were actively infected with it, or had recovered from it provided the deeply sampled blood TCRbeta repertoires that made up the dataset. The repertoires were released in a freely available public database intended as a resource for research on the immune response to SARS-CoV-2. Samples were obtained from the ongoing ImmuneRACE study (first 160 participants) and from roughly 1,300 subjects provided by 6 global collaborators. Overall results and qualifications from the work: The amount of clinical and demographic metadata varied by source and participant and was provided uncurated.

TCRbeta CDR3 regions were amplified from genomic DNA by means of the immunoSEQ Assay, a bias-controlled multiplex PCR. The original methods were these. Within the assay, amplification of reference gene primers was used to estimate how many nucleated cells each sample contained. Sequence reads were collapsed and filtered to measure the absolute abundance of every unique TCRbeta CDR3 rearrangement. For each sample, productive Simpson clonality was calculated as the square root of Simpson's diversity index over productive rearrangements. The source is immuneACCESS, and TCRdb retained only in-frame sequences with V and J called. Part of the clones is not carried over; for the studies checked, unresolved V genes explain less than half of this, and the remainder is unexplained. V and J calls and clone size are copied from that table; D and trimming were computed from the DNA. Recorded for this sample are about 120,000 clones; approximately 80% of them occurred a single time. 3% to 4.5% of the sample goes to the ten largest clones.

For CDR1 and CDR2, the germline V gene (reference sequence) lists SGHNT and YYREEE. The CDR3 goes from the cysteine to the phenylalanine over 16 residues. The entry retains the CDR3 DNA only, 48 bases that are in frame from base 1. After removal of 4 bases from V and 9 bases from J, the junction retains 7 bases not matched to a gene. The collaborating institutions used their own protocols to collect whole blood in K2EDTA tubes. For TCRbeta analysis, collaborators shipped samples in one of three forms: frozen whole blood, isolated PBMCs, or DNA extracted from either of those sample types. The rearrangement combines TRBV5-4 with TRBJ2-1; 16 nucleotides in the junction match TRBD2. The receptor's source is an elderly woman with acute or convalescent COVID-19. Sequenced sample: peripheral blood. CDR3 region: CASSTGLAGGLAEQFF. The nucleotide sequence reads TGTGCCAGCAGCACGGGACTAGCGGGGGGGCTGGCTGAGCAGTTCTTC.